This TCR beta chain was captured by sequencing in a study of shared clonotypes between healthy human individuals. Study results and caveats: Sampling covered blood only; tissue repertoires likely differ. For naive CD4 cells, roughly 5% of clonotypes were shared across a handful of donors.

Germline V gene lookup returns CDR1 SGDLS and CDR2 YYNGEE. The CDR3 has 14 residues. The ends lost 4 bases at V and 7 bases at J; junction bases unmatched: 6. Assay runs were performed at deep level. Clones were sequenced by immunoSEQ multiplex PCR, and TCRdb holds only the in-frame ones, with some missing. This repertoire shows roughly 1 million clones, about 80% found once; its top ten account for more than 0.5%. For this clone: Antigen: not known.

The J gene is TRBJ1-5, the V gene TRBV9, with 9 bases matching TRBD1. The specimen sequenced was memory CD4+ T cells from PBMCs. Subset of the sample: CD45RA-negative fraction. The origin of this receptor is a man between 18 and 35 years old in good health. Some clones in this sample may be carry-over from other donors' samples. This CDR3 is CASSLRQGDQPQHF. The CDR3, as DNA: TGTGCCAGCAGCCTCAGACAGGGGGACCAGCCCCAGCATTTT.